The 18 T cell receptor beta chains below were found in one sample sequenced in a study of shared clonotypes between healthy human individuals. TCRdb keeps only in-frame clones here, not all; method: immunoSEQ multiplex PCR. The profile covers about 640,000 clones, with less than 80% appearing a single time and less than 2% taken by the ten largest. Sequenced: memory CD4+ T cells sorted from blood. Described subset: CD45RA-negative fraction. The origin of the receptors is a woman in her 30s in good health.

In regard to this clone: The same CDR3 arises from other DNA sequences in this sample as well. The chain is built from TRBV27 and TRBJ2-7; TRBD2 matches at 14 bases. CDR1 is MNHEY and CDR2 is SMNVEV in the germline V gene (reference sequence). This CDR3 has 16 amino acids. V shed 2 bases and J 4 bases; nucleotides not matched to a gene: 4. The CDR3 protein is CASSLGTSGRRYEQYF. Written as DNA, the CDR3 is TGTGCCAGCAGTTTAGGGACTAGCGGGAGACGGTACGAGCAGTACTTC.

This clone has only a few counts. The chain recombines TRBV11-2 with TRBJ2-1; 10 positions agree with TRBD1. CDR1 and CDR2 (germline): SGHAT, FQNNGV. The CDR3 is 16 amino acids. J gave up 6 bases and V 1 base, and 6 bases lay outside the gene matches. This CDR3 is CASSLAADRGGNEQFF. Written as DNA, the CDR3 is TGTGCCAGCAGCTTAGCCGCGGACAGGGGGGGCAATGAGCAGTTCTTC.

This clone was seen more than once but under ten times. The rearrangement uses TRBV28 and TRBJ1-2; weak D call: TRBD1 (6 bases). The CDR3 contains 14 residues. V lost 2 bases and J lost 7, with 14 bases in between. Germline-derived CDR1 and CDR2 are MDHEN and SYDVKM. The CDR3 is CASSLERGRFGYTF. The DNA of the CDR3 is TGTGCCAGCAGTTTAGAGAGGGGGAGGTTTGGCTACACCTTC.

The rearrangement joins TRBV10-2 to TRBJ2-7, with D perhaps being TRBD1 or TRBD2 (5 bases each). V lost 6 bases and J 1 base, leaving 16 bases between the germline ends. The CDR3 consists of 15 residues. The germline V gene has CDR1 WSHSY and CDR2 SAAADI. The CDR3 DNA reads as TGCGCCAGCAGGTCCGGGACGGGCCTTTCCTACGAGCAGTACTTC. Protein product: CASRSGTGLSYEQYF.

V usage is TRBV21-1 and J usage is TRBJ2-7; TRBD2 is taken as the D call from the table, unchecked against the DNA. TRBV21-1 is a known pseudogene. The CDR3 sequence is 21 residues long. CDR3 in DNA: TGTGCCAGCAGCAAAGCGCCTCCGAAGTTACCTTCCGGGACTACAAACTACGAGCAGTACTTC. Its protein is CASSKAPPKLPSGTTNYEQYF.

V gene TRBV6-6 combines with J gene TRBJ2-1, with 7 bases matching TRBD2. Looked up from germline, CDR1 is MNHNY and CDR2 is SVGAGI (reference sequence). CDR3 length equals 14 residues. Trimming at V came to 6 bases and at J to 8 bases, leaving 10 bases not matched to a gene. The CDR3 nucleotides are TGTGCCAGCAGATCGCGGACTAGGCGAGATGAGCAGTTCTTC. Encoded protein: CASRSRTRRDEQFF.

The CDR3: CASRRLEGVTQYF. The CDR3 DNA reads as TGCGCCAGCAGAAGACTAGAAGGGGTTACGCAGTATTTT. The chain carries TRBV5-1 and TRBJ2-3, with D possibly being TRBD2 (6 bases). V lost 5 bases and J lost 8, with 15 bases in between. Germline V gene data show CDR1 as SGHRS and CDR2 as YFSETQ. CDR3 length: 13 residues.

The CDR3 nucleotides read TGTGCCAGCAGCTACAGCCCCACAGTCTTCTACGAGCAGTACTTC. Its protein is CASSYSPTVFYEQYF. V is TRBV11-3 and J is TRBJ2-7; D not certain. Germline assignment: CDR1 SGHNT and CDR2 YENEEA. Trimming shortened V by 4 bases and J by 3 bases, and 16 bases separated the two germline ends. CDR3 length: 15 residues.

This chain uses TRBV12-5 with TRBJ2-2; TRBD2 is a possible D gene (5 bases). Germline CDR1 reads LGHNT; CDR2 reads FRNRAP. The V gene lost 1 base and the J gene lost 4 bases, with 13 bases spanning the gap. The length of the CDR3 is 16 residues. The CDR3 loop reads CASGLGVEVGTGELFF. For the CDR3, the DNA is TGTGCTAGTGGTTTGGGGGTGGAGGTGGGCACCGGGGAGCTGTTTTTT.

This clone showed up just a few times. V usage is TRBV7-2 and J usage is TRBJ2-5; the D call may be TRBD1 or TRBD2 (5 bases each). The V end lost 1 base, the J end lost 3 bases, and 9 bases lay between the germline ends. The CDR3 runs 14 residues. Germline CDR1 is SGHTA and CDR2 is FQGNSA. The CDR3 spells CASSLEVGEETQYF. In nucleotides, the CDR3 is TGTGCCAGCAGCTTAGAAGTGGGGGAAGAGACCCAGTACTTC.

This clone came up once. V and J are TRBV9 and TRBJ1-4, with 7 bases identical to TRBD1. The CDR3 has 15 amino acids. With 0 bases clipped from V and 5 bases from J, the junction kept 4 bases outside the gene matches. Per germline, CDR1 SGDLS and CDR2 YYNGEE. The CDR3 region is CASSVVEGANEKLFF. In DNA, the CDR3 is TGTGCCAGCAGCGTAGTTGAGGGGGCGAATGAAAAACTGTTTTTT.

The chain is built from TRBV6-1 and TRBJ1-3; no firm D call. The germline V gene has CDR1 MNHNS and CDR2 SASEGT. The CDR3 consists of 16 residues. Trimming removed 3 bases at V and 0 bases at J, with 12 bases between. DNA of the CDR3: TGTGCCAGCAGTGACGCCGGGAGTAGCTCTGGAAACACCATATATTTT. Translating gives CASSDAGSSSGNTIYF.

This rearrangement joins TRBV5-1 to TRBJ2-1; D is perhaps TRBD2 (6 bases). The germline gives CDR1 SGHRS, CDR2 YFSETQ. V lost 0 bases and J lost 3, with 10 bases in between. The CDR3 is 15 residues long. This CDR3 reads CASSLGHGGYNEQFF. CDR3 nucleotide sequence: TGCGCCAGCAGCTTGGGGCACGGGGGCTACAATGAGCAGTTCTTC.

In this sample, this clone turned up a few times. This rearrangement joins TRBV6-1 to TRBJ1-2; no clear D gene. Germline CDR1 and CDR2: MNHNS and SASEGT. V was cut by 8 bases and J by 1 base, with 8 bases left in between. The CDR3 consists of 12 residues. The CDR3 DNA sequence: TGTGCCAGCCGTCGGGTTAACTATGGCTACACCTTC. This sequence encodes CASRRVNYGYTF.

The sample holds many counts of this clone. This chain connects TRBV27 to TRBJ1-2; TRBD1 agrees at 8 bases. The V and J ends lost 7 bases and 1 base, in that order; junction bases with no gene match: 8. The germline gives CDR1 MNHEY, CDR2 SMNVEV (reference sequence). This CDR3 contains 15 residues. The CDR3 region is CASTKDRANNYGYTF. The CDR3 DNA is TGTGCCAGCACCAAGGACAGGGCTAATAACTATGGCTACACCTTC.

A word on this clone: Other DNA sequences in this sample translate to the same CDR3. The CDR3 protein is CASSLGGNSYEQYF. The DNA for the CDR3 is TGTGCCAGCAGCTTAGGTGGGAACTCCTACGAGCAGTACTTC. V is TRBV7-2 and J is TRBJ2-7; unclear D gene. V lost 1 base and J 0 bases, leaving 7 bases between the germline ends. The V gene's germline CDR1 is SGHTA and CDR2 FQGNSA. The CDR3 is 14 amino acids.

The chain combines TRBV19 with TRBJ2-7; no clear D gene. The CDR3 has 13 amino acids. CDR1 LNHDA and CDR2 SQIVND come from the germline V gene (reference sequence). V lost 8 bases, J lost 3 bases, and 14 bases lay in between. The DNA for the CDR3 is TGTGCCAGTGGCAACGGACGGAACTACGAGCAGTACTTC. Its protein product is CASGNGRNYEQYF. Combining the CDR3 with reference TRBV19 and TRBJ2-7 gives the whole variable domain DGGITQSPKYLFRKEGQNVTLSCEQNLNHDAMYWYRQDPGQGLRLIYYSQIVNDFQKGDIAEGYSVSREKKESFPLTVTSAQKNPTAFYLCASGNGRNYEQYFGPGTRLTVT.

V and J are TRBV28 and TRBJ1-2; 12 bases align to TRBD1. Germline CDR1 reads MDHEN; CDR2 reads SYDVKM. The V gene end was trimmed by 2 bases and the J gene end by 4 bases; junction bases not matched to a gene: 5. The CDR3 is 16 amino acids. The CDR3 DNA follows: TGTGCCAGCAGTTTAGCAGGGACAGGGGGCGGCTATGGCTACACCTTC. Amino acid sequence: CASSLAGTGGGYGYTF.